A single T cell receptor beta chain is shown here with its context. The ends were cut back, 7 bases at V and 2 bases at J, with 9 bases in the middle. Germline CDR1 and CDR2: SNHLY and FYNNEI. The CDR3 covers 14 residues. This record belongs to a study of blood T cell repertoires in COVID-19. On the study more broadly: Both acute and convalescent COVID-19 samples were obtained from the United States, Italy and Spain.

The data were produced by immunoSEQ multiplex PCR, yet TCRdb's version contains in-frame clones alone and is incomplete. The sample shows 25,000 to 35,000 clones, under 85% of them seen only once. Specimen: peripheral blood. The chain couples TRBV2 to TRBJ2-6; D possibly corresponds to TRBD2 (5 bases). This sequence originates from an elderly man with acute or convalescent COVID-19. CDR3 coding DNA: TGTGCCAGCAATACGAGGGCTGGGGCCAACGTCCTGACTTTC. Translation: CASNTRAGANVLTF.